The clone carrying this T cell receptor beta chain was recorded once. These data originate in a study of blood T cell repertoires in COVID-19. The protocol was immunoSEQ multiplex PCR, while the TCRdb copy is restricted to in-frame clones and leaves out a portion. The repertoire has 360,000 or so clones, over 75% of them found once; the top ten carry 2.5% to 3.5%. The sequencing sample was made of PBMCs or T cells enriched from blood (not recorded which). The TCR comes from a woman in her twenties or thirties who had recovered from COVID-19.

The CDR3 here is CATDGQIHNQPQHF. For the CDR3, the DNA is TGTGCCACCGATGGGCAGATTCACAATCAGCCCCAGCATTTT. This sequence joins TRBV19 and TRBJ1-5; D not resolved. The V end was cut by 10 bases, the J end by 3 bases, with 16 bases between. Germline V CDR1 and CDR2: LNHDA, SQIVND (reference sequence). The CDR3 contains 14 residues.